This TCR beta chain originates from a study of metastatic and nonmetastatic thyroid tumors. Notes on the study in general: Compared with benign nodules, malignant thyroid tumors were reported to have significantly higher TCR beta diversity in both blood and tumor.

About this clone: What it binds is unknown.

Per germline, CDR1 SGHAT and CDR2 FQNNGV. The CDR3 is 17 amino acids. The V gene lost 9 bases and the J gene lost 2 bases, with 25 bases spanning the gap. Via MiXCR, TCRdb re-called the PCR reads. In the table there are tens of thousands of clones, less than 20% of which are singletons. No treatment of any kind had been given to any patient before thyroid surgery. This clonotype originated in a female donor with papillary thyroid cancer or a benign thyroid nodule (not recorded which). Some clones in this sample may be carry-over from other donors' samples. The rearrangement joins TRBV11-2 to TRBJ2-5; D might be TRBD1 (6 bases). Sequenced material: blood. CDR3 nucleotides: TGTGCCAGGACCGGTCCTGGACAGTTAGTGGGTCAAGAGACCCAGTACTTC. Its translation is CARTGPGQLVGQETQYF.